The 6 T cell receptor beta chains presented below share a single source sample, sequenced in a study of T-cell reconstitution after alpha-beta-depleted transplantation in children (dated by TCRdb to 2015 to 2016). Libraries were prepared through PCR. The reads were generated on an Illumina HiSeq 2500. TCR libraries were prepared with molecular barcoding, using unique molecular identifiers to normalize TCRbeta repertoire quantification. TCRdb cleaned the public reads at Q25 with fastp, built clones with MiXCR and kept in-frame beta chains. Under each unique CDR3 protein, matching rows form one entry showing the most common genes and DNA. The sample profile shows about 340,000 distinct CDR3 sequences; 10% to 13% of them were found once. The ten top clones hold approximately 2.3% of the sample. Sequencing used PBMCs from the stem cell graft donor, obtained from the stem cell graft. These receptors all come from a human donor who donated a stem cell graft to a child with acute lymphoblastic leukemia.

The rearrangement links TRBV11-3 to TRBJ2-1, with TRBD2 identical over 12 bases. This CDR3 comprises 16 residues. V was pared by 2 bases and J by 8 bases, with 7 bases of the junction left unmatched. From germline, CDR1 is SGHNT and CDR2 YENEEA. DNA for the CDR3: TGTGCCAGCAGCTTAAGTGGTACTAGCGGGAGGCATGAGCAGTTCTTC. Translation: CASSLSGTSGRHEQFF.

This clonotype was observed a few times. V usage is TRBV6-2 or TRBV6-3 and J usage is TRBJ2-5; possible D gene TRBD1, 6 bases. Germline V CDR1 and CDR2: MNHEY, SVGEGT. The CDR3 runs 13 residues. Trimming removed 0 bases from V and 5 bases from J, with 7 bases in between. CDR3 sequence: CASSYSRGETQYF. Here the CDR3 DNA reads TGTGCCAGCAGTTACTCGAGGGGGGAGACCCAGTACTTC.

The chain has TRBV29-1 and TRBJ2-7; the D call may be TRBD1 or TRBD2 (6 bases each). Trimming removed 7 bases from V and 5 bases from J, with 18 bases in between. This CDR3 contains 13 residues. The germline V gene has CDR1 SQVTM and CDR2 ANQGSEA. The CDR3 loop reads CSAGGRGRDEQYF. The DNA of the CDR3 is TGCAGCGCCGGGGGCCGGGGGAGAGACGAGCAGTACTTC.

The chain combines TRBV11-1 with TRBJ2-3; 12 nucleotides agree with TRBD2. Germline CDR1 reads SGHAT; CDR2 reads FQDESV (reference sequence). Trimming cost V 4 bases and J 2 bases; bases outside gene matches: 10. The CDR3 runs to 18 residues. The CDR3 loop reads CASSSTGASGRATDTQYF. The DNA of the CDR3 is TGTGCCAGCAGCTCGACGGGGGCTAGCGGGAGGGCCACAGATACGCAGTATTTT.

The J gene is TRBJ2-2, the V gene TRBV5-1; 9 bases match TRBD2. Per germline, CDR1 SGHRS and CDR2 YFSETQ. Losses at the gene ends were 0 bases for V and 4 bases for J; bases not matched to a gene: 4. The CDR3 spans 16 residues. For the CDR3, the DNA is TGCGCCAGCAGCTTGGCGGTAGCGGGAGTCACCGGGGAGCTGTTTTTT. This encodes CASSLAVAGVTGELFF.

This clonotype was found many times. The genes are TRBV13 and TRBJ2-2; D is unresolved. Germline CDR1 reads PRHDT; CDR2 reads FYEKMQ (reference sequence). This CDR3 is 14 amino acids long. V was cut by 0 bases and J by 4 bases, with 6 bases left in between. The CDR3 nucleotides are TGTGCCAGCAGCTTAGGTCGGAGCACCGGGGAGCTGTTTTTT. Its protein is CASSLGRSTGELFF.